This T cell receptor beta chain was recorded in a study of control samples from healthy donors and cancer patients. The protocol was immunoSEQ multiplex PCR, while the TCRdb copy is restricted to in-frame clones and leaves out a portion. The data contain about 85,000 clones, 85% to 90% of them singletons. V shed 4 bases and J 5 bases; nucleotides not matched to a gene: 12. The CDR3 is 15 amino acids. Germline V gene sequence: CDR1 SGHRS, CDR2 YFSETQ. Sequencing input: blood. The chain combines TRBV5-1 with TRBJ2-7, with 7 bases matching TRBD1. This clonotype originated in a woman in her fifties or sixties in good health. CDR3 loop: CASSARDSFLHEQYF. CDR3 sequence (DNA): TGCGCCAGCAGCGCCCGGGACAGTTTCTTACACGAGCAGTACTTC.